Below are 25 T cell receptor beta chains sequenced from a single sample in a study of T cell responses to AZD1222 COVID-19 vaccine. The assay was immunoSEQ multiplex PCR, and TCRdb's table has in-frame clones only and misses some. The sample carries more than 140,000 clones, 88% recorded once. Here the sequenced sample was peripheral blood, taken on day 0 of MenACWY control vaccination. These receptors came from an adult in good health.

The chain couples TRBV11-3 to TRBJ1-2; a weak D match, TRBD1 (6 bases). Trimming shortened V by 5 bases and J by 5 bases, and 9 bases separated the two germline ends. CDR1 is SGHNT, CDR2 YENEEA, per germline. CDR3 length: 12 amino acids. The CDR3 sequence is CASSDTGYGYTF. The CDR3 DNA is TGTGCCAGCAGCGATACAGGGTATGGCTACACCTTC.

The chain uses TRBV14 and TRBJ1-2; 7 bases match TRBD1. The germline V gene encodes CDR1 SGHDN and CDR2 FVKESK. The V segment lost 4 bases and the J segment 6 bases; nucleotides outside the gene matches: 11. CDR3 length: 15 residues. The chain's CDR3 is CASSPIIDTGDGYTF. CDR3 sequence (DNA): TGTGCCAGCAGCCCCATAATCGATACAGGGGATGGCTACACCTTC.

This clone was seen once. This sequence joins TRBV4-1 and TRBJ1-1; D might be TRBD1 (6 bases). The germline gives CDR1 MGHRA, CDR2 YSYEKL. The V gene lost 3 bases and the J gene lost 7 bases, with 15 bases spanning the gap. The CDR3 consists of 14 residues. The CDR3 sequence is CASSHLRDIDEAFF. The CDR3 nucleotides are TGCGCCAGCAGCCATCTCCGGGACATCGATGAAGCTTTCTTT.

A single count supports this clone. The chain recombines TRBV7-2 with TRBJ2-1; TRBD1 matches 10 bases. Germline V gene data show CDR1 as SGHTA and CDR2 as FQGNSA. V lost 8 bases, J lost 5 bases, and 6 bases stayed unmatched. This CDR3 has 14 amino acids. In DNA, the CDR3 is TGTGCCAGCTCCCGGGACAGGGGCCACAATGAGCAGTTCTTC. It translates to CASSRDRGHNEQFF.

This rearrangement joins TRBV19 to TRBJ1-5; possibly TRBD1 for D (5 bases). V was pared by 5 bases and J by 3 bases, with 8 bases between. The V gene's germline CDR1 is LNHDA and CDR2 SQIVND (reference sequence). The CDR3 sequence is 13 residues long. CDR3 sequence (DNA): TGTGCCAGTAGTGACAGACTCAATCAGCCCCAGCATTTT. Protein: CASSDRLNQPQHF.

CDR3 loop: CASSLGARGLEAFF. The CDR3 DNA sequence: TGTGCCAGCAGCCTGGGGGCCAGGGGCCTTGAAGCTTTCTTT. J is TRBJ1-1 and V is TRBV3-1 (or the pseudogene TRBV3-2), with a possible D match to TRBD1 (6 bases). The germline V gene has CDR1 LGHDT and CDR2 YNNKEL (reference sequence). Trimming cost V 4 bases and J 7 bases, with 16 bases left between them. This CDR3 region has 14 residues.

In this sample, this clone turned up once. The chain combines TRBV19 with TRBJ1-5; D unresolved. Germline V gene data show CDR1 as LNHDA and CDR2 as SQIVND (reference sequence). CDR3 length equals 16 residues. The V gene lost 4 bases and the J gene lost 2 bases, with 15 bases spanning the gap. CDR3 sequence (DNA): TGTGCCAGTAGTAGTCGTGGATGGTATGGCAATCAGCCCCAGCATTTT. Translation: CASSSRGWYGNQPQHF.

This rearrangement joins TRBV11-2 to TRBJ1-5; no clear D. Trimming took 0 bases from V and 3 from J, leaving 12 bases between them. The CDR3 spans 16 residues. Germline loops: CDR1 SGHAT, CDR2 FQNNGV. The CDR3 sequence is CASSLEYGTPNQPQHF. The DNA for the CDR3 is TGTGCCAGCAGCTTAGAGTACGGAACCCCCAATCAGCCCCAGCATTTT.

This chain links TRBV7-6 with TRBJ2-7, with 10 bases identical to TRBD1. Germline CDR1 is SGHVS and CDR2 is FNYEAQ. The CDR3 is 14 residues long. V lost 5 bases, J lost 5 bases, and 6 bases stayed unmatched. The CDR3 coding sequence is TGTGCCAGCAGCCTCCGGGACAGGGGAGACGAGCAGTACTTC. Amino acids: CASSLRDRGDEQYF.

The chain combines TRBV6-6 with TRBJ1-5, with TRBD1 matching over 7 bases. CDR1 is MNHNY and CDR2 is SVGAGI in the germline V gene (reference sequence). V gave up 8 bases and J gave up 2 bases; unmatched junction bases: 6. This CDR3 region has 14 residues. In DNA form, the CDR3 reads TGTGCCAGCTGTCTTGGGACAGGCAATCAGCCCCAGCATTTT. Its protein product is CASCLGTGNQPQHF.

The chain carries TRBV11-2 and TRBJ2-2, with TRBD1 as a possible D gene (5 bases). CDR1 SGHAT and CDR2 FQNNGV come from the germline V gene. Deletions cut 4 bases from V and 3 bases from J, with 6 bases between. This CDR3 is built from 13 residues. The CDR3 here is CASSSTDTGELFF. The CDR3 coding sequence is TGTGCCAGCAGCTCGACAGACACCGGGGAGCTGTTTTTT.

The J gene is TRBJ2-7, the V gene TRBV5-1; D is unclear. Germline V gene lookup returns CDR1 SGHRS and CDR2 YFSETQ. This CDR3 region has 11 residues. Trimming shortened V by 4 bases and J by 6 bases, and 8 bases separated the two germline ends. CDR3 region: CASSGSTEQYF. CDR3 bases: TGCGCCAGCAGCGGTAGCACCGAGCAGTACTTC.

The gene calls are TRBV6-5 and TRBJ2-1; D might be TRBD1 or TRBD2, each matching 6 bases. Germline CDR1 MNHEY, CDR2 SVGAGI. This CDR3 is 15 amino acids long. Deletions cut 5 bases from V and 6 bases from J, with 17 bases between. As DNA, the CDR3 is TGTGCCAGCAGTAGGGGGGACGAAGCCGCCAATGAGCAGTTCTTC. It yields the protein CASSRGDEAANEQFF.

The chain has TRBV5-1 and TRBJ2-7; D is ambiguous. Between the trimmed V and J ends, which lost 0 bases and 1 base, there was a span of 11 bases. The CDR3 loop spans 15 amino acids. From germline, CDR1 is SGHRS and CDR2 YFSETQ. CDR3 DNA: TGCGCCAGCAGCTTGGGGCGGATCCCGTCCTACGAGCAGTACTTC. This encodes CASSLGRIPSYEQYF.

J is TRBJ1-1 and V is TRBV12-5; D is possibly TRBD1 (5 bases). CDR1 is LGHNT and CDR2 is FRNRAP in the germline V gene. The CDR3 sequence is 14 residues long. Trimming pared 6 bases from V and 0 bases from J, leaving 11 bases between. DNA of the CDR3: TGTGCTAGTGGGGTTCTGGACATGAACACTGAAGCTTTCTTT. Translation: CASGVLDMNTEAFF.

The CDR3 region is CAITTGQGIAEAFF. The DNA for the CDR3 is TGTGCCATTACGACAGGACAGGGCATCGCTGAAGCTTTCTTT. The V call is TRBV10-3, the J call TRBJ1-1; 8 positions match TRBD1. The J segment lost 6 bases and the V segment lost 9 bases, leaving 12 bases of the junction unmatched. The CDR3 sequence is 14 residues long. Germline V lookup: CDR1 ENHRY, CDR2 SYGVKD.

This clone was seen once. This chain joins TRBV28 and TRBJ1-1; D unresolved. The ends were cut back, 3 bases at V and 3 bases at J, with 5 bases in the middle. Germline assignment: CDR1 MDHEN and CDR2 SYDVKM. The CDR3 totals 12 residues. The CDR3 nucleotides are TGTGCCAGCAGTTTCCTACACACTGAAGCTTTCTTT. Amino acids: CASSFLHTEAFF.

The V and J genes are TRBV10-3 and TRBJ1-6, with TRBD1 as a possible D gene (6 bases). Deletions cut 0 bases from V and 10 bases from J, with 13 bases between. This CDR3 comprises 15 residues. Germline V gene lookup returns CDR1 ENHRY and CDR2 SYGVKD. CDR3 sequence (DNA): TGTGCCATCAGTGAGTCGACAGGAGGCCGCTCACCCCTCCACTTT. It codes for CAISESTGGRSPLHF.

This rearrangement joins TRBV28 to TRBJ1-5; 8 bases map to TRBD1. The CDR3 length is 13 residues. Germline V CDR1 and CDR2: MDHEN, SYDVKM. The V gene end was trimmed by 10 bases and the J gene end by 1 base; junction bases not matched to a gene: 3. The CDR3 loop is CAIRDRSNQPQHF. CDR3 in DNA: TGTGCCATCCGGGACAGGAGCAATCAGCCCCAGCATTTT.

V gene TRBV12-3 or TRBV12-4 combines with J gene TRBJ1-2; 8 bases line up with TRBD1. The junction had 4 bases not matched to a gene; V was cut back by 2 bases and J by 8 bases. The CDR3 runs to 13 residues. Here the CDR3 reads CASSLTGGWGYTF. CDR3 DNA: TGTGCCAGCAGTTTAACAGGGGGATGGGGCTACACCTTC.

The chain is built from TRBV4-2 and TRBJ2-1; possible D gene TRBD1, 5 bases. V lost 0 bases and J lost 7, with 13 bases in between. The CDR3 contains 15 residues. Germline CDR1 is LGHNA and CDR2 is YNFKEQ. CDR3 DNA sequence: TGTGCCAGCAGCCAAGATCCGGTCAGGGTGAATGAGCAGTTCTTC. This sequence encodes CASSQDPVRVNEQFF.

The CDR3 DNA is TGTGCCAGCAGTGAAGGCCGGACAGGAACTCCTCTGAATGAAAAACTGTTTTTT. Translated, it gives CASSEGRTGTPLNEKLFF. This chain connects TRBV6-1 to TRBJ1-4, with 7 nucleotides matching TRBD1. The CDR3 length is 18 residues. V lost 1 base to trimming and J lost 5 bases; unmatched junction nucleotides: 13. CDR1 and CDR2 from the germline V gene are MNHNS and SASEGT.

The chain combines TRBV7-3 with TRBJ1-1; 9 nucleotides agree with TRBD1. The CDR3 extends over 19 amino acids. V gave up 1 base and J gave up 3 bases; unmatched junction bases: 15. Germline loops: CDR1 SGHTA, CDR2 FQGTGA. The CDR3 region is CASSLRAGQGHAKDTEAFF. In nucleotides, the CDR3 is TGTGCCAGCAGCTTAAGGGCGGGACAGGGCCATGCTAAGGACACTGAAGCTTTCTTT.

CDR3 nucleotide sequence: TGTGCCAGCAGCTTAGCGTCGACTAGCGGGGGGTTAGATACGCAGTATTTT. Its translation: CASSLASTSGGLDTQYF. The rearrangement links TRBV7-2 to TRBJ2-3; TRBD2 matches 13 bases. This CDR3 contains 17 residues. V gave up 0 bases and J gave up 5 bases; unmatched junction bases: 5. Germline loops: CDR1 SGHTA, CDR2 FQGNSA.

The CDR3 sequence: CASSLEGVSQPQHF. CDR3 coding DNA: TGTGCCAGCAGCTTGGAGGGTGTGAGTCAGCCCCAGCATTTT. The chain has TRBV5-6 and TRBJ1-5; D is ambiguous. The V end was cut by 0 bases, the J end by 6 bases, with 10 bases between. This CDR3 is 14 amino acids long. The germline V gene has CDR1 SGHDT and CDR2 YYEEEE.